The clone carrying this T cell receptor (beta chain) was detected a few times. Every TCR cDNA molecule carried a tag that served as a unique molecular identifier. MiXCR, run by TCRdb on the 5' RACE reads, gives a single entry per CDR3 protein. Of tens of thousands of distinct CDR3 sequences in the sample, around 7% are singletons; the top ten hold roughly 3%. The data belong to a study of spatial heterogeneity in lung cancer. Study at large: Detection consistently yielded more beta chains than alpha chains.

Time point given: sample taken at primary tumor resection. Whole RNA was taken from tumor, nontumor lung or frozen PBMC; it was then sequenced unsorted. V was trimmed by 0 bases and J by 8 bases, leaving 14 bases between them. The CDR3 is 16 residues long. In germline, CDR1 is MNHEY, CDR2 SVGAGI. V usage is TRBV6-5 and J usage is TRBJ1-6; tentatively, D is TRBD1 (5 bases). The clonotype was recovered from a female donor with early-stage non-small cell lung cancer. The input for sequencing was PBMCs, taken at surgery. The CDR3 region is CASSYSAGTIDSPLHF. The CDR3 coding sequence is TGTGCCAGCAGTTACTCGGCAGGGACCATAGATTCACCCCTCCACTTT.